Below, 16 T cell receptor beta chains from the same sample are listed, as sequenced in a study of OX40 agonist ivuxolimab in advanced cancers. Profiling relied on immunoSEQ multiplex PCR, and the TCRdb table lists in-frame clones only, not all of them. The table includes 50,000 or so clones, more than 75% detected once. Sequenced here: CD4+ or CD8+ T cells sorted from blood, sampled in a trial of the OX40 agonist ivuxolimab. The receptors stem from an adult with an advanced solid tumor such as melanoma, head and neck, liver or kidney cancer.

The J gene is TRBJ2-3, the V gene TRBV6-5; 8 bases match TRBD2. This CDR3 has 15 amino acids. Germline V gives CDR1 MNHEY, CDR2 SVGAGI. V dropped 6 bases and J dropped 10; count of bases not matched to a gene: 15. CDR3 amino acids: CASRITFGGAGPQYF. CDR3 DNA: TGTGCCAGCAGAATTACGTTCGGGGGGGCGGGCCCGCAGTATTTT.

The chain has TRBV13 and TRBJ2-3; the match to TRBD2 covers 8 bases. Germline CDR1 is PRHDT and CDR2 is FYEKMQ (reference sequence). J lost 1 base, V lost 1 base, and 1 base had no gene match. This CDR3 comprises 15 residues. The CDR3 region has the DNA TGTGCCAGCAGCTTAGCGGGGGGGCGCACAGATACGCAGTATTTT. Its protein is CASSLAGGRTDTQYF.

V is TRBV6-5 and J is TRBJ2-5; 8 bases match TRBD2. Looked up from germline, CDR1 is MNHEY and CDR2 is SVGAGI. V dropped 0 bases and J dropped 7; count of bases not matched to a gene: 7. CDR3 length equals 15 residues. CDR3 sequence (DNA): TGTGCCAGCAGTTACTCCCGCGGCGGGGGGTGGACCCAGTACTTC. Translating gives CASSYSRGGGWTQYF.

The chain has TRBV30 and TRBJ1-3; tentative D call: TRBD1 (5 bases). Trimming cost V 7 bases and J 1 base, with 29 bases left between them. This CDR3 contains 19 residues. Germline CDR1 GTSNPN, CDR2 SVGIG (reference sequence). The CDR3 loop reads CASPGTVGTGFWSGNTIYF. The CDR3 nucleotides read TGTGCCTCCCCGGGGACGGTAGGAACGGGATTCTGGTCTGGAAACACCATATATTTT.

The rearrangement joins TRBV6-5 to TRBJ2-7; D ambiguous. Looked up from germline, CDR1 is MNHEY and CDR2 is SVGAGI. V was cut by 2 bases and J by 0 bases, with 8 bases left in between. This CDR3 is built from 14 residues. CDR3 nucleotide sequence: TGTGCCAGCAGTTACGCACGGAACTCCTACGAGCAGTACTTC. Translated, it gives CASSYARNSYEQYF.

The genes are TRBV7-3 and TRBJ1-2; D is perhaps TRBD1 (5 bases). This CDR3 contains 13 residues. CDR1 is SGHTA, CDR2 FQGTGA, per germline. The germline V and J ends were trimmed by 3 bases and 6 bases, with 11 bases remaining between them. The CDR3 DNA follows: TGTGCCAGCAGCTTTGCAGGGAATGATGGCTACACCTTC. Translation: CASSFAGNDGYTF.

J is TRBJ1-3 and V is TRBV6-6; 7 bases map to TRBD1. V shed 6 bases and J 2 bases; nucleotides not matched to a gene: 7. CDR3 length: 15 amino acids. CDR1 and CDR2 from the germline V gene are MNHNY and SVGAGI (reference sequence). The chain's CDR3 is CASREQGSTGNTIYF. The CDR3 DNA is TGTGCCAGCAGGGAACAGGGGAGCACTGGAAACACCATATATTTT.

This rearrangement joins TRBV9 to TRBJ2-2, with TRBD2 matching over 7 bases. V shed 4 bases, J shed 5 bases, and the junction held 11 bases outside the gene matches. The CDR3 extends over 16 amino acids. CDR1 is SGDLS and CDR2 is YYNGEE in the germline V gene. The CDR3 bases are TGTGCCAGCAGCCCGAGGTCGGGGGGTGGGACCGGGGAGCTGTTTTTT. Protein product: CASSPRSGGGTGELFF.

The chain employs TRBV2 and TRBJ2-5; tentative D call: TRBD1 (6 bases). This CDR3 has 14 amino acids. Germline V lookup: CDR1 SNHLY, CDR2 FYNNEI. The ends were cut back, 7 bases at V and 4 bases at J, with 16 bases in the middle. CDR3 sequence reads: CASTVRQVGETQYF. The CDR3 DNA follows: TGTGCCAGCACCGTTAGACAGGTCGGAGAGACCCAGTACTTC.

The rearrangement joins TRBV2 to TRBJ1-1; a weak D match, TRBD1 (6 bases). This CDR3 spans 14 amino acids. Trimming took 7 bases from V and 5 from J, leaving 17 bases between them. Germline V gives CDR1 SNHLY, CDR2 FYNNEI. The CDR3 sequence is CASTEQGGGTEAFF. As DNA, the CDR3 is TGTGCCAGCACCGAACAAGGGGGGGGGACTGAAGCTTTCTTT.

CDR3 in amino acids: CASRAGTDQNTGELFF. The CDR3 DNA is TGTGCCAGCAGGGCCGGGACAGACCAAAACACCGGGGAGCTGTTTTTT. This rearrangement joins TRBV7-2 to TRBJ2-2; 7 bases are a match to TRBD1. CDR1 SGHTA and CDR2 FQGNSA come from the germline V gene. The trim removed 6 bases at V and 2 bases at J, leaving 9 bases unmatched. The CDR3 has 16 residues.

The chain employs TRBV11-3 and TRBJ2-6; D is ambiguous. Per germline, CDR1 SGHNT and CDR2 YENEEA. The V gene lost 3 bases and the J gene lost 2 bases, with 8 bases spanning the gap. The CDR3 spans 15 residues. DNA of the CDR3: TGTGCCAGCAGCTTCGGAGCAACTGGGGCCAACGTCCTGACTTTC. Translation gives CASSFGATGANVLTF.

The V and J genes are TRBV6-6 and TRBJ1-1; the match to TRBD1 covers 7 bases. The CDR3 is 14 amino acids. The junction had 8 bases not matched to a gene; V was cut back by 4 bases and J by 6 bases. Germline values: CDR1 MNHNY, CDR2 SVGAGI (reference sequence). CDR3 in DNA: TGTGCCAGCAGTTCCCATAGGGGGCGGGCTGAAGCTTTCTTT. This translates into CASSSHRGRAEAFF.

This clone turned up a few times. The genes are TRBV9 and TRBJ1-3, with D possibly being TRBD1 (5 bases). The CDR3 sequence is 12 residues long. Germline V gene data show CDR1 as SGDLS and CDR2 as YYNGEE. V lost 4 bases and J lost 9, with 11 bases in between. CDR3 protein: CASSPTGGTIYF. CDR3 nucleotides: TGTGCCAGCAGCCCCACTGGGGGCACCATATATTTT.

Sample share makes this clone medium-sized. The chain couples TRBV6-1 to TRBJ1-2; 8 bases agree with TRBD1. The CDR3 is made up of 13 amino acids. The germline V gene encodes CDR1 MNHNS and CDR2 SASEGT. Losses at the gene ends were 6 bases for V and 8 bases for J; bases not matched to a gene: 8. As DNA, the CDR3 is TGTGCCAGCAGGATGGACAGGGTTGGCGGCTACACCTTC. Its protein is CASRMDRVGGYTF.

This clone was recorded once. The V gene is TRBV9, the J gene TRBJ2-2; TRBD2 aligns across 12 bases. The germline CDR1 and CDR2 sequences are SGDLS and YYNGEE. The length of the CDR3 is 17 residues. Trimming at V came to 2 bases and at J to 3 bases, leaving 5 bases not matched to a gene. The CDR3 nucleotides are TGTGCCAGCAGCGTCTCTAGCGGGGGGGCTGACACCGGGGAGCTGTTTTTT. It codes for CASSVSSGGADTGELFF.